A selection of T cell receptor beta chains follows, all from one sample in a study of T cells after yellow fever vaccination. TCRdb re-derived calls from the 5' RACE reads in MiXCR, one entry per CDR3 protein. The table records under 600,000 distinct CDR3 sequences, just over 20% of them present only once. The material sequenced was PBMCs, taken more than 20 days after the first yellow fever vaccination. The receptors originated from a man in his late teens or twenties who received the YFV17D yellow fever vaccine. The CDR3 runs from the conserved cysteine through the conserved F or W. A D gene is named only where the DNA matches it firmly. Size is stated for part of the rows, as once, few or many counts, or as a class when the clone is expanded.

>TRBV5-6|NA|NA|TRBJ2-5
CASSLGTLAYETQYF
TGTGCCAGCAGCTTGGGCACTCTGGCTTATGAGACCCAGTACTTC
>TRBV5-1|NA|NA|TRBJ1-4
CASSLAGGDEKLFF
TGCGCCAGCAGCTTGGCTGGGGGGGACGAAAAACTGTTTTTT
>TRBV4-1|few|TRBD2|TRBJ2-7
CASSQAPLAGLSYEQYF
TGCGCCAGCAGCCAAGCCCCCCTAGCGGGGCTCTCCTACGAGCAGTACTTC
>TRBV14|NA|NA|TRBJ2-5
CASSQYTGQETQYF
TGTGCCAGCAGCCAATATACGGGGCAAGAGACCCAGTACTTC
>TRBV6-5|few|NA|TRBJ2-5
CASSYTGVETQYF
TGTGCCAGCAGTTACACGGGGGTGGAGACCCAGTACTTC
>TRBV6-1|NA|TRBD1|TRBJ1-1
CASSEAHSRQGTEAFF
TGTGCCAGCAGTGAAGCGCATTCCCGACAGGGCACTGAAGCTTTCTTT
>TRBV29-1|few|NA|TRBJ1-2
CSVESQGRGYTF
TGCAGCGTGGAATCACAGGGCCGGGGCTACACCTTC
>TRBV7-3|NA|TRBD1|TRBJ2-7
CASSMGQGDEQYF
TGTGCCAGCAGCATGGGACAGGGCGACGAGCAGTACTTC
>TRBV11-3|many|NA|TRBJ2-3
CASSLGASDTQYF
TGTGCCAGCAGCTTAGGAGCCTCAGATACGCAGTATTTT
>TRBV9|few|TRBD1|TRBJ1-4
CASSERQGISEKLFF
TGTGCCAGCAGCGAAAGACAGGGGATAAGTGAAAAACTGTTTTTT
>TRBV12-3/TRBV12-4|few|NA|TRBJ2-6
CASSLFGGSGANVLTF
TGTGCCAGCAGTTTATTCGGGGGCTCTGGGGCCAACGTCCTGACTTTC
>TRBV7-2|NA|TRBD2|TRBJ2-3
CASSLLAGGGDTQYF
TGTGCCAGCAGCTTACTAGCGGGGGGTGGAGATACGCAGTATTTT
>TRBV29-1|NA|TRBD1|TRBJ1-1
CSGGTGTMNTEAFF
TGCAGCGGTGGGACAGGGACCATGAACACTGAAGCTTTCTTT
>TRBV6-2/TRBV6-3|NA|TRBD1|TRBJ2-1
CASSWSGDRAFGNEQFF
TGTGCCAGCAGCTGGTCAGGAGACAGGGCGTTTGGGAATGAGCAGTTCTTC
>TRBV5-4|NA|TRBD1|TRBJ2-5
CASSWQGAVETQYF
TGTGCCAGCAGCTGGCAGGGGGCTGTGGAGACCCAGTACTTC
>TRBV14|few|NA|TRBJ2-1
CASSQEWGVPLDEQFF
TGTGCCAGCAGCCAAGAATGGGGGGTCCCTTTGGATGAGCAGTTCTTC
>TRBV5-1|few|NA|TRBJ2-2
CASSLEQITGELFF
TGCGCCAGCAGCTTGGAACAGATCACCGGGGAGCTGTTTTTT
>TRBV5-4|NA|TRBD1|TRBJ2-6
CASSLITGGISGANILTF
TGTGCCAGCAGCTTGATAACAGGGGGCATCTCTGGGGCCAACATCCTGACTTTC
>TRBV2|NA|TRBD1|TRBJ2-2
CATGQGPSNTGELFF
TGTGCCACCGGACAGGGGCCCTCGAACACCGGGGAGCTGTTTTTT
>TRBV5-6|few|TRBD2|TRBJ2-5
CASSLIQRGGPRKTQYF
TGTGCCAGCAGCTTAATCCAGCGGGGGGGCCCGCGCAAGACCCAGTACTTC
>TRBV6-2/TRBV6-3|once|NA|TRBJ1-5
CASSWQRGTANQPQHF
TGTGCCAGCAGTTGGCAGAGGGGGACCGCAAATCAGCCCCAGCATTTT
>TRBV7-6|few|NA|TRBJ2-7
CASSLLVLSEQYF
TGTGCCAGCAGCTTACTCGTTTTGTCCGAGCAGTACTTC
>TRBV5-1|NA|NA|TRBJ2-3
CASSLLPDSTDTQYF
TGCGCCAGCAGCTTGTTGCCAGACAGCACAGATACGCAGTATTTT
>TRBV5-1|few|NA|TRBJ1-4
CASSFWVASEKLFF
TGCGCCAGCAGCTTTTGGGTTGCGAGTGAAAAACTGTTTTTT
>TRBV20-1|NA|TRBD2|TRBJ2-5
CSAPQLARRETQYF
TGCAGTGCTCCCCAACTAGCGAGGAGGGAGACCCAGTACTTC
>TRBV28|NA|TRBD2|TRBJ2-3
CASSSSGRGGLDTQYF
TGTGCCAGCAGTTCCTCCGGGCGGGGGGGCCTTGATACGCAGTATTTT
>TRBV5-4|few|NA|TRBJ1-2
CASSLEGEGYTF
TGTGCCAGCAGCTTGGAGGGGGAAGGCTACACCTTC
>TRBV25-1|few|TRBD1|TRBJ2-3
CASSAPGQGFTDTQYF
TGTGCCAGCAGTGCCCCGGGACAGGGGTTCACAGATACGCAGTATTTT
>TRBV29-1|few|NA|TRBJ2-5
CSVPSVRTQETQYF
TGCAGCGTTCCTAGTGTGAGAACCCAAGAGACCCAGTACTTC
>TRBV5-5|NA|NA|TRBJ2-1
CASSFPRASYNEQFF
TGTGCCAGCAGCTTCCCCAGGGCCTCCTACAATGAGCAGTTCTTC
>TRBV14|NA|NA|TRBJ2-1
CASSQSSFAEQFF
TGTGCCAGCAGCCAATCCTCCTTCGCGGAGCAGTTCTTC
>TRBV5-4|NA|NA|TRBJ2-2
CASRPEGGAESGELFF
TGTGCCAGCAGGCCTGAGGGGGGCGCCGAATCCGGGGAGCTGTTTTTT
>TRBV10-3|few|NA|TRBJ1-6
CAISAGTINSPLHF
TGTGCCATCAGTGCCGGGACAATTAATTCACCCCTCCACTTT
>TRBV19|NA|TRBD1|TRBJ1-4
CASCGTDNVWEKLFF
TGTGCCAGTTGCGGGACAGATAATGTATGGGAAAAACTGTTTTTT
>TRBV29-1|few|NA|TRBJ2-6
CSWRARCPPPRSGANVLTF
TGCAGCTGGAGGGCCCGTTGCCCACCGCCACGTTCTGGGGCCAACGTCCTGACTTTC
>TRBV5-1|NA|TRBD2|TRBJ2-3
CASSLEVAGGIHTQYF
TGCGCCAGCAGCTTGGAAGTAGCGGGGGGGATCCATACGCAGTATTTT
>TRBV24-1|NA|NA|TRBJ1-1
CATSDRWTWSNTEAFF
TGTGCCACCAGTGACAGATGGACATGGTCTAACACTGAAGCTTTCTTT
>TRBV6-1|many|TRBD1|TRBJ1-5
CASSGGTADSNQPQHF
TGTGCCAGCAGCGGGGGGACAGCCGATAGCAATCAGCCCCAGCATTTT
>TRBV4-3|many|NA|TRBJ1-6
CASSQDWGPREPLHF
TGCGCCAGCAGCCAAGATTGGGGGCCGAGGGAACCCCTCCACTTT
>TRBV12-3/TRBV12-4|few|TRBD2|TRBJ2-3
CASRGGLAGDTQYF
TGTGCCAGCAGGGGCGGGCTAGCGGGGGATACGCAGTATTTT
>TRBV4-3|few|TRBD1|TRBJ2-1
CASSPRTGGYNEQFF
TGCGCCAGCAGCCCACGGACAGGGGGGTACAATGAGCAGTTCTTC
>TRBV4-3|many|NA|TRBJ1-2
CASSQAPGSYGYTF
TGCGCCAGCAGCCAAGCTCCGGGATCCTATGGCTACACCTTC
>TRBV6-1|few|TRBD2|TRBJ2-7
CASSLSPTSGLYEQYF
TGTGCCAGCAGTCTAAGCCCGACTAGCGGGTTGTACGAGCAGTACTTC
>TRBV15|NA|NA|TRBJ2-1
CATSRDPQGGYNEQFF
TGTGCCACCAGCAGAGATCCCCAGGGGGGGTACAATGAGCAGTTCTTC
>TRBV7-9|few|TRBD1|TRBJ1-2
CASSLLGTGLNGYTF
TGTGCCAGCAGCTTGTTAGGGACAGGGTTGAATGGCTACACCTTC
>TRBV5-1|NA|NA|TRBJ2-3
CASSPGQLITDTQYF
TGCGCCAGCAGCCCCGGACAGTTAATCACAGATACGCAGTATTTT
>TRBV12-3/TRBV12-4|few|NA|TRBJ2-1
CASSSDQNEQFF
TGTGCCAGCAGTTCGGACCAGAATGAGCAGTTCTTC
>TRBV7-2|few|NA|TRBJ2-2
CASSPHRNTGELFF
TGTGCCAGCAGCCCCCACAGGAACACCGGGGAGCTGTTTTTT
>TRBV7-2|NA|TRBD2|TRBJ2-5
CASSLVAGMGETQYF
TGTGCCAGCAGCTTAGTAGCGGGGATGGGCGAGACCCAGTACTTC
>TRBV4-3|few|NA|TRBJ2-3
CASSQDLASTVNTQYF
TGCGCCAGCAGCCAAGATTTGGCTTCGACAGTAAATACGCAGTATTTT
>TRBV27|NA|TRBD2|TRBJ2-5
CASRLAGSTGAGGLETQYF
TGTGCCAGCAGGCTTGCCGGCTCGACGGGGGCGGGGGGGCTGGAGACCCAGTACTTC
>TRBV20-1|few|NA|TRBJ1-6
CSASGQGSSPLHF
TGCAGTGCTAGCGGCCAGGGGAGTTCACCCCTCCACTTT
>TRBV20-1|few|TRBD1|TRBJ2-1
CSARPTGRAYNEQFF
TGCAGTGCTAGACCGACAGGGCGCGCCTACAATGAGCAGTTCTTC
>TRBV4-3|few|TRBD2|TRBJ2-1
CASSQPSGDHNEQFF
TGCGCCAGCAGCCAACCTAGCGGGGACCACAATGAGCAGTTCTTC
>TRBV20-1|NA|NA|TRBJ1-4
CSDCLNPLNEKLFF
TGCAGCGATTGCCTGAATCCCCTTAATGAAAAACTGTTTTTT
>TRBV7-8|NA|NA|TRBJ2-2
CASSLSRDTPLGTGELFF
TGTGCCAGCAGCTTATCACGGGACACCCCCTTGGGAACCGGGGAGCTGTTTTTT
>TRBV3-1|NA|NA|TRBJ1-1
CASSQDIKNTEAFF
TGTGCCAGCAGCCAGGACATAAAGAACACTGAAGCTTTCTTT
>TRBV5-1|NA|NA|TRBJ1-3
CASSLLVGSGNTIYF
TGCGCCAGCAGCTTACTTGTAGGCTCTGGAAACACCATATATTTT